The 27 T cell receptor beta chains in this list originate from one sample, sequenced in a study of blood T cell repertoires in COVID-19. Produced via immunoSEQ multiplex PCR; TCRdb's table is partial and in-frame only. This sample has fewer than 70,000 clones, with around 86% found just once. Sample: peripheral blood. The receptors shown here come from a middle-aged man with active COVID-19.

This clone is a singleton in its sample. This sequence joins TRBV7-2 and TRBJ2-3; 7 bases are shared with TRBD1. V shed 7 bases and J 1 base; nucleotides not matched to a gene: 2. In germline, CDR1 is SGHTA, CDR2 FQGNSA. The CDR3 is made up of 13 amino acids. DNA for the CDR3: TGTGCCAGCACCGACAGGGGCACAGATACGCAGTATTTT. Encoded protein: CASTDRGTDTQYF.

The rearrangement uses TRBV24-1 and TRBJ2-2; 7 nucleotides match TRBD1. CDR3 length: 15 residues. V lost 2 bases, J lost 6 bases, and 5 bases stayed unmatched. The germline V gene encodes CDR1 KGHDR and CDR2 SFDVKD. The CDR3 nucleotides are TGTGCCACCAGTGATTCCTACAGGGGTCCCGGGGAGCTGTTTTTT. As protein: CATSDSYRGPGELFF.

CDR3 sequence: CASSFSGRALAGTDTQYF. In nucleotides, the CDR3 is TGTGCCAGCAGCTTTAGCGGGAGGGCCCTCGCGGGCACAGATACGCAGTATTTT. The V call is TRBV13, the J call TRBJ2-3; TRBD2 aligns across 11 bases. V was clipped by 3 bases and J by 1 base; unmatched bases: 9. The CDR3 spans 18 residues. The germline CDR1 and CDR2 sequences are PRHDT and FYEKMQ (reference sequence). The whole variable domain, filled in from reference TRBV13 and TRBJ2-3, reads AAGVIQSPRHLIKEKRETATLKCYPIPRHDTVYWYQQGPGQDPQFLISFYEKMQSDKGSIPDRFSAQQFSDYHSELNMSSLELGDSALYFCASSFSGRALAGTDTQYFGPGTRLTVL.

The V and J genes are TRBV27 and TRBJ2-2; 9 bases match TRBD1. In germline, CDR1 is MNHEY, CDR2 SMNVEV (reference sequence). Trimming at V came to 4 bases and at J to 4 bases, leaving 1 base not matched to a gene. The CDR3 is 14 residues long. The CDR3 loop is CASSYRGRTGELFF. The CDR3 region has the DNA TGTGCCAGCAGTTACAGGGGGCGCACCGGGGAGCTGTTTTTT.

The chain combines TRBV4-3 with TRBJ1-1, with TRBD1 identical over 8 bases. J gave up 5 bases and V 0 bases, and 5 bases lay outside the gene matches. This CDR3 has 15 residues. CDR1 and CDR2 from the germline V gene are LGHNA and YSLEER. This CDR3 reads CASSQEDRDGTEAFF. CDR3 DNA: TGCGCCAGCAGCCAAGAGGACAGGGATGGAACTGAAGCTTTCTTT.

This chain uses TRBV11-3 with TRBJ2-2, with D unclear. The germline V gene has CDR1 SGHNT and CDR2 YENEEA. The CDR3 is 12 residues long. V shed 5 bases and J shed 7 bases, with 8 bases lying between them. CDR3 protein: CASSPTDGELFF. The CDR3 DNA reads as TGTGCCAGCAGCCCTACCGACGGGGAGCTGTTTTTT. Drawing the rest from reference TRBV11-3 and TRBJ2-2, the complete variable domain is EAGVVQSPRYKIIEKKQPVAFWCNPISGHNTLYWYLQNLGQGPELLIRYENEEAVDDSQLPKDRFSAERLKGVDSTLKIQPAELGDSAVYLCASSPTDGELFFGEGSRLTVL.

The rearrangement joins TRBV24-1 to TRBJ2-1; 9 bases align to TRBD1. Trimming removed 4 bases from V and 7 bases from J; junction bases left unmatched: 10. The CDR3 sequence is 16 residues long. Per germline, CDR1 KGHDR and CDR2 SFDVKD. The CDR3 coding sequence is TGTGCCACCAGTGACCCTGGACAGGGGAAGATGAATGAGCAGTTCTTC. Amino acids: CATSDPGQGKMNEQFF.

The rearrangement links TRBV5-6 to TRBJ2-7, with 9 bases aligning to TRBD1. The CDR3 is made up of 15 amino acids. Germline assignment: CDR1 SGHDT and CDR2 YYEEEE. J gave up 3 bases and V 2 bases, and 6 bases lay outside the gene matches. The CDR3 DNA follows: TGTGCCAGCAGCTTAGTTCCGACAGGGGGCTACGAGCAGTACTTC. Amino acid sequence: CASSLVPTGGYEQYF.

The V and J genes are TRBV5-4 and TRBJ2-2, with 8 bases fitting TRBD1. The CDR3 runs 13 residues. The V segment lost 4 bases and the J segment 5 bases; nucleotides outside the gene matches: 1. Germline V CDR1 and CDR2: SGHNT, YYREEE (reference sequence). Written as DNA, the CDR3 is TGTGCCAGCAGCCACAGGGGGACCGGGGAGCTGTTTTTT. It encodes CASSHRGTGELFF.

The chain recombines TRBV3-1 (or the pseudogene TRBV3-2) with TRBJ2-7; D is ambiguous. This CDR3 has 13 amino acids. V was trimmed by 1 base and J by 6 bases, leaving 10 bases between them. In germline, CDR1 is LGHDT, CDR2 YNNKEL (reference sequence). This CDR3 is CASSQGAFSEQYF. CDR3 in DNA: TGTGCCAGCAGCCAAGGGGCGTTTAGCGAGCAGTACTTC.

The CDR3 DNA reads TGTGCCAGCAGCCGGCACACGGCCCTCGGGGATGAGCAGTTCTTC. Translating it yields CASSRHTALGDEQFF. The V call is TRBV7-2, the J call TRBJ2-1, with TRBD2 as a possible D gene (5 bases). The germline V gene has CDR1 SGHTA and CDR2 FQGNSA. The CDR3 spans 15 residues. Trimming stripped 5 bases from V and 8 bases from J, with 19 bases between.

This clone was seen only once. The chain recombines TRBV6-4 with TRBJ1-5; possible D gene TRBD1, 6 bases. The ends were cut back, 5 bases at V and 5 bases at J, with 25 bases in the middle. CDR1 is MRHNA, CDR2 SNTAGT, per germline. This CDR3 spans 18 amino acids. CDR3 DNA: TGTGCCAGCAGTCCCACGTCGTTCGCCAGGGGATTGCATCAGCCCCAGCATTTT. Protein product: CASSPTSFARGLHQPQHF.

The chain carries TRBV28 and TRBJ1-4; D call uncertain. The CDR3 consists of 12 residues. The V end was cut by 11 bases, the J end by 8 bases, with 15 bases between. Germline V gene sequence: CDR1 MDHEN, CDR2 SYDVKM. This chain's CDR3 is CASGKGWEKLFF. The CDR3 DNA reads TGTGCCTCGGGGAAGGGCTGGGAAAAACTGTTTTTT.

The rearrangement joins TRBV2 to TRBJ2-2; D is unclear. Trimming removed 4 bases from V and 1 base from J, with 7 bases in between. CDR3 length: 14 amino acids. Per the germline V gene, CDR1 is SNHLY and CDR2 is FYNNEI. The CDR3 DNA reads TGTGCCAGCAGTGGCCCAGTGAACACCGGGGAGCTGTTTTTT. Translating it yields CASSGPVNTGELFF.

This clone was counted only a few times. V gene TRBV18 combines with J gene TRBJ1-5; D remains ambiguous. The germline CDR1 and CDR2 sequences are KGHSH and LQKENI. V lost 0 bases to trimming and J lost 5 bases, with 5 bases between them. This CDR3 spans 13 amino acids. The CDR3 DNA follows: TGTGCCAGCTCACCACCGGGAGATCAGCCCCAGCATTTT. Translating it yields CASSPPGDQPQHF.

This chain joins TRBV27 and TRBJ2-3; 8 bases match TRBD2. With 7 bases clipped from V and 4 bases from J, the junction kept 4 bases outside the gene matches. Germline lookup yields CDR1 MNHEY and CDR2 SMNVEV (reference sequence). The CDR3 spans 13 residues. The CDR3 loop reads CASTGLASDTQYF. CDR3 sequence (DNA): TGTGCCAGCACTGGACTAGCCTCAGATACGCAGTATTTT.

A few counts support this clone. A much larger clonotype is one base distant, so this may be a read error. The V and J genes are TRBV6-5 and TRBJ2-1; 10 positions agree with TRBD2. This CDR3 is 15 amino acids long. In germline, CDR1 is MNHEY, CDR2 SVGAGI. Unmatched junction bases numbered 2, after V lost 6 bases and J lost 0 bases. DNA for the CDR3: TGTGCCAGCAGCTCTAGCGGGAGCTCCTACAATGAGCAGTTCTTC. This encodes CASSSSGSSYNEQFF.

The J gene is TRBJ1-2, the V gene TRBV6-1; TRBD1 might be the D (5 bases). Germline V gene sequence: CDR1 MNHNS, CDR2 SASEGT. Trimming cost V 2 bases and J 7 bases, with 11 bases left between them. The CDR3 totals 13 residues. CDR3 residues: CASSEIGGGGYTF. The DNA of the CDR3 is TGTGCCAGCAGTGAAATTGGGGGAGGTGGCTACACCTTC.

V usage is TRBV6-5 and J usage is TRBJ1-1, with a tentative D call TRBD1 (5 bases). With 0 bases removed from V and 4 bases from J, the gap between germline ends came to 9 bases. The germline CDR1 and CDR2 sequences are MNHEY and SVGAGI. The CDR3 is 14 amino acids. The CDR3 bases are TGTGCCAGCAGTTACTCGCAGGGTGGCACTGAAGCTTTCTTT. Translated, it gives CASSYSQGGTEAFF.

This clone has more than one count but fewer than ten. J is TRBJ2-2 and V is TRBV4-1; D might be TRBD2 (6 bases). V lost 1 base and J 0 bases, leaving 21 bases between the germline ends. The germline gives CDR1 MGHRA, CDR2 YSYEKL. The CDR3 runs 20 residues. CDR3: CASSQVRLDPTFANTGELFF. CDR3 sequence (DNA): TGCGCCAGCAGCCAAGTGAGACTAGACCCCACCTTCGCGAACACCGGGGAGCTGTTTTTT.

The V call is TRBV18, the J call TRBJ2-7; 11 nucleotides match TRBD2. Germline assignment: CDR1 KGHSH and CDR2 LQKENI. CDR3 length: 15 residues. J was trimmed by 0 bases and V by 2 bases; bases with no gene match: 0. The CDR3 is CASSPGTSGSYEQYF. The CDR3, as DNA: TGTGCCAGCTCACCAGGGACTAGCGGCTCCTACGAGCAGTACTTC.

This clone is a singleton in its sample. The J gene is TRBJ1-2, the V gene TRBV29-1; 7 bases agree with TRBD1. The CDR3 length is 13 residues. CDR1 and CDR2 from the germline V gene are SQVTM and ANQGSEA. V shed 7 bases and J 4 bases; nucleotides not matched to a gene: 9. CDR3 DNA sequence: TGCAGCGGCACAGGGGTATGGGGCTATGGCTACACCTTC. It translates to CSGTGVWGYGYTF.

Written as DNA, the CDR3 is TGCGCCAGCAGCTTCGACTTGGGGCGGGATACGCAGTATTTT. Protein: CASSFDLGRDTQYF. The chain couples TRBV4-3 to TRBJ2-3, with D tentatively TRBD1 (5 bases). The CDR3 length is 14 residues. The germline V gene has CDR1 LGHNA and CDR2 YSLEER. Between the trimmed V and J ends, which lost 5 bases and 6 bases, there was a span of 15 bases.

The J gene is TRBJ2-3, the V gene TRBV24-1; possible D gene TRBD2, 6 bases. The CDR3 length is 14 residues. With 9 bases removed from V and 1 base from J, the gap between germline ends came to 13 bases. The germline V gene has CDR1 KGHDR and CDR2 SFDVKD. Here the CDR3 reads CATASSDGTDTQYF. The CDR3 DNA is TGTGCCACCGCCTCTAGCGACGGCACAGATACGCAGTATTTT.

For the CDR3, the DNA is TGTGCCAGCAGCTTGACTAGCGCGAGCACAGATACGCAGTATTTT. Translating it yields CASSLTSASTDTQYF. The V and J genes are TRBV7-9 and TRBJ2-3, with TRBD2 matching 8 bases. Losses at the gene ends were 3 bases for V and 0 bases for J; bases not matched to a gene: 2. Germline V gene sequence: CDR1 SEHNR, CDR2 FQNEAQ (reference sequence). This CDR3 contains 15 residues. Combining the CDR3 with reference TRBV7-9 and TRBJ2-3 gives the whole variable domain DTGVSQNPRHKITKRGQNVTFRCDPISEHNRLYWYRQTLGQGPEFLTYFQNEAQLEKSRLLSDRFSAERPKGSFSTLEIQRTEQGDSAMYLCASSLTSASTDTQYFGPGTRLTVL.

V usage is TRBV6-1 and J usage is TRBJ2-2, with D tentatively TRBD1 (6 bases). CDR3 length equals 16 residues. The V gene lost 2 bases and the J gene lost 2 bases, with 12 bases spanning the gap. The germline V gene encodes CDR1 MNHNS and CDR2 SASEGT. CDR3 coding DNA: TGTGCCAGCAGTGAATTTCAGGGGTCAAACACCGGGGAGCTGTTTTTT. This translates into CASSEFQGSNTGELFF.

J is TRBJ1-2 and V is TRBV4-3; D possibly corresponds to TRBD1 (6 bases). The germline CDR1 and CDR2 sequences are LGHNA and YSLEER. V was pared by 0 bases and J by 4 bases, with 15 bases between. The CDR3 spans 16 residues. The CDR3 DNA reads TGCGCCAGCAGCCAAGACGGAGCAGGGGACGTCTATGGCTACACCTTC. This codes for CASSQDGAGDVYGYTF.